These T cell receptor beta chains were read from a single sample in a study of blood T cells in healthy people across ages. Using its own MiXCR run on the 5' RACE reads, TCRdb lists one record per CDR3 protein. Here the sample spans more than 800,000 distinct CDR3 sequences, 25% to 35% being singletons. The sample was blood. These receptor sequences come from a woman older than 75 in good health. Each CDR3 is given with its conserved first and last residue. D genes are given only for firm matches. Clone size is shown for a subset of rows, as once, few, many or a class of expanded clone.

V: TRBV4-2
J: TRBJ2-4
D: TRBD1
size: many
DNA: TGTGCCAGCAGCCAAGATCGTGGGACAGGGACCAAAAACATTCAGTACTTC
CDR3: CASSQDRGTGTKNIQYF

V: TRBV12-3/TRBV12-4
J: TRBJ1-1
D: .
size: .
DNA: TGTGCCAGCAGTTCCCGTGAATTACACACTGAAGCTTTCTTT
CDR3: CASSSRELHTEAFF

V: TRBV6-4
J: TRBJ2-2
D: TRBD2
size: few
DNA: TGTGCCAGCAGTGCTAGCGGGGGCACGAACACCGGGGAGCTGTTTTTT
CDR3: CASSASGGTNTGELFF

V: TRBV7-2
J: TRBJ2-5
D: TRBD2
size: many
DNA: TGTGCCAGCAGCTTAGCTAGCGGGGCTGAGACCCAGTACTTC
CDR3: CASSLASGAETQYF

V: TRBV12-3/TRBV12-4
J: TRBJ2-2
D: TRBD1
size: .
DNA: TGTGCCAGCAGTTCCCGACAGGGCAATACCGGGGAGCGGTTTTTT
CDR3: CASSSRQGNTGERFF

V: TRBV6-2/TRBV6-3
J: TRBJ1-4
D: .
size: few
DNA: TGTGCCAGCAGTCCGAGGCGGGACGGAGAAAATGAAAAACTGTTTTTT
CDR3: CASSPRRDGENEKLFF

V: TRBV5-1
J: TRBJ1-3
D: .
size: .
DNA: TGCGCCAGCAGCTTGGCCAGCCTTCTCTCTGGAAACACCATATATTTT
CDR3: CASSLASLLSGNTIYF

V: TRBV7-2
J: TRBJ2-1
D: .
size: many
DNA: TGTGCCAGCAGCTTAGATGGGCAGGTATCTGGGGAGCAGTTCTTC
CDR3: CASSLDGQVSGEQFF

V: TRBV20-1
J: TRBJ1-1
D: TRBD1
size: .
DNA: TGCAGTGTCCTTTGGACAGGGGGCGCGGGTGAAGCTTTCTTT
CDR3: CSVLWTGGAGEAFF

V: TRBV30
J: TRBJ1-5
D: TRBD1
size: .
DNA: TGTGCCTGGAGTCCGGATCGGACAGGGGTCTATCAGCCCCAGCATTTT
CDR3: CAWSPDRTGVYQPQHF

V: TRBV24-1
J: TRBJ2-1
D: .
size: many
DNA: TGTGCCACCGGCAAGACGGCGGGGCCGTACAATGAGCAGTTCTTC
CDR3: CATGKTAGPYNEQFF

V: TRBV20-1
J: TRBJ2-3
D: .
size: many
DNA: TGCAGTGCTAGAGATTCGGAGGGGCTAGCAGATACGCAGTATTTT
CDR3: CSARDSEGLADTQYF

V: TRBV9
J: TRBJ2-2
D: .
size: .
DNA: TGTGCCAGCAGCGGTGGGGAGTTGCGGGGCGCCGGGGAGCTGTTTTTT
CDR3: CASSGGELRGAGELFF

V: TRBV20-1
J: TRBJ2-3
D: TRBD2
size: .
DNA: TGCAGTGCTAGACTCGCGGGAGGGCCGAAAGATACGCAGTATTTT
CDR3: CSARLAGGPKDTQYF

V: TRBV6-1
J: TRBJ1-1
D: TRBD1
size: few
DNA: TGTGCCAGTAATGACAGGGATGGGACATTCACTGAAGCTTTCTTT
CDR3: CASNDRDGTFTEAFF

V: TRBV20-1
J: TRBJ2-5
D: .
size: many
DNA: TGCAGTGCTAGAGCCAAGGACAGTCTGGTAACAGAGACCCAGTACTTC
CDR3: CSARAKDSLVTETQYF

V: TRBV18
J: TRBJ1-1
D: .
size: few
DNA: TGTGCCAGCTCCCCAGGGATGAGGGTTAACACTGAAGCTTTCTTT
CDR3: CASSPGMRVNTEAFF

V: TRBV13
J: TRBJ1-1
D: .
size: once
DNA: TGTGCCAGCGGCTTAGAAGGACAGACGGGAACTGAAGCTTTCTTT
CDR3: CASGLEGQTGTEAFF

V: TRBV5-5
J: TRBJ2-7
D: .
size: .
DNA: TGTGCCAGCAGCTGGGTTCAGTCCGAATACGAGCAGTACTTC
CDR3: CASSWVQSEYEQYF

V: TRBV24-1
J: TRBJ1-5
D: .
size: many
DNA: TGTGCCACCAGTGGTCCCACGGGCAATCAGCCCCAGCATTTT
CDR3: CATSGPTGNQPQHF

V: TRBV10-3
J: TRBJ2-4
D: .
size: many
DNA: TGTGCCATCAGTGACCCGTTAATAGCCAAAAACATTCAGTACTTC
CDR3: CAISDPLIAKNIQYF

V: TRBV20-1
J: TRBJ2-4
D: .
size: many
DNA: TGCAGTGCCCCAGGAGTGGCCAAAAACATTCAGTACTTC
CDR3: CSAPGVAKNIQYF

V: TRBV5-1
J: TRBJ1-1
D: .
size: .
DNA: TGCGCCAGCATCGAGAGAGGGGGGTCTAACACTGAAGCTTTCTTT
CDR3: CASIERGGSNTEAFF

V: TRBV18
J: TRBJ2-7
D: TRBD1
size: few
DNA: TGTGCCAGCTCACCTAACCGGGGACAGGGAATAAACGAGCAGTACTTC
CDR3: CASSPNRGQGINEQYF

V: TRBV5-5
J: TRBJ1-2
D: TRBD1
size: few
DNA: TGTGCCAGCAGTTCAGGGACAGGGGGATATTCCTACTATGGCTACACCTTC
CDR3: CASSSGTGGYSYYGYTF

V: TRBV4-2
J: TRBJ1-2
D: .
size: many
DNA: TGTGCCAGCAGCCAAGAACCCTCGGGACGAGGGGGAGGCTACACCTTC
CDR3: CASSQEPSGRGGGYTF

V: TRBV7-9
J: TRBJ2-1
D: .
size: many
DNA: TGTGCCGGGACCTTGGAGGGTAACAATGAGCAGTTCTTC
CDR3: CAGTLEGNNEQFF

V: TRBV25-1
J: TRBJ1-4
D: .
size: .
DNA: TGTGCCAGCAGTGAATACGTTCGGGCAGGGGTTTCAGAAAAACTGTTTTTT
CDR3: CASSEYVRAGVSEKLFF

V: TRBV27
J: TRBJ2-5
D: .
size: .
DNA: TGTGCCAGCAGTCCCTCCCTCCGTGGAGAGACCCAGTACTTC
CDR3: CASSPSLRGETQYF

V: TRBV7-2
J: TRBJ2-3
D: .
size: many
DNA: TGTGCCAGCAGCCCCGAGAATACGCAGTATTTT
CDR3: CASSPENTQYF

V: TRBV3-1
J: TRBJ2-1
D: .
size: .
DNA: TGTGCCAGCAGCCGAACTCCTCAGACTAGCTCCTACAATGAGCAGTTCTTC
CDR3: CASSRTPQTSSYNEQFF

V: TRBV10-1
J: TRBJ2-1
D: TRBD2
size: many
DNA: TGCGCCAGCAGTGAGTCTCTAGCGGGGGGGTCAAATGAGCAGTTCTTC
CDR3: CASSESLAGGSNEQFF

V: TRBV18
J: TRBJ2-7
D: .
size: once
DNA: TGTGCCAGCTCACCACGTTCTGGCGGAGTGAGATACGAGCAGTACTTC
CDR3: CASSPRSGGVRYEQYF

V: TRBV21-1
J: TRBJ2-7
D: .
size: .
DNA: TGTGCCAGCAGTCCAAACCCCCGGATTGAGGGTGGGTCCTACGAGCAGTACTTC
CDR3: CASSPNPRIEGGSYEQYF

V: TRBV25-1
J: TRBJ1-3
D: .
size: .
DNA: TGTGCCAGCCCGGGACATTCGCATGCTGGAAACACCATATATTTT
CDR3: CASPGHSHAGNTIYF

V: TRBV28
J: TRBJ1-2
D: .
size: .
DNA: TGTGCCAGCAGTCCGGGTTGGAGACAGCAGGGAGGCTACACCTTC
CDR3: CASSPGWRQQGGYTF

V: TRBV12-3/TRBV12-4
J: TRBJ1-2
D: .
size: .
DNA: TGTGCCAGCAGTTTCTCCTGTGGCTACACCTTC
CDR3: CASSFSCGYTF

V: TRBV7-2
J: TRBJ2-3
D: .
size: .
DNA: TGTGCCAGCAACTTTTCATTCTATTCTAGCTCTAGCACAGATACGCAGTATTTT
CDR3: CASNFSFYSSSSTDTQYF

V: TRBV20-1
J: TRBJ2-1
D: TRBD1
size: many
DNA: TGCAGTGCCCCCCCTGGACAGGGGCACGGGGAGCAGTTCTTC
CDR3: CSAPPGQGHGEQFF

V: TRBV27
J: TRBJ2-7
D: .
size: .
DNA: TGTGCCAGCAGTTTATCGGGGCATACCTACGAGCAGTACTTC
CDR3: CASSLSGHTYEQYF

V: TRBV6-1
J: TRBJ1-5
D: TRBD1
size: many
DNA: TGTGCCAGCATTAGGACAGGCTTCAATCAGCCCCAGCATTTT
CDR3: CASIRTGFNQPQHF

V: TRBV5-1
J: TRBJ2-6
D: TRBD1
size: .
DNA: TGCGCCAGCAGCCCCCTTGACAGGGTGGGCTCTGGGGCCAACGTCCTGACTTTC
CDR3: CASSPLDRVGSGANVLTF

V: TRBV4-3
J: TRBJ2-2
D: .
size: few
DNA: TGCGCCAGCAGCCAATATACAGGGGGGGTAGCCGGGGAGCTGTTTTTT
CDR3: CASSQYTGGVAGELFF